This T cell receptor beta chain was identified during a study of Tregs in tolerant kidney transplant recipients. Overall study findings and caveats: Tregs expanded with activated donor B cells seemed most donor-specific. Biological reproducibility was not directly addressed in this study. The small number of patients limits these findings pending further validation.

The CDR3 runs 13 residues. Trimming took off 6 bases at V and 8 bases at J, with 16 bases between the two ends. From germline, CDR1 is KGHSH and CDR2 LQKENI. Here immunoSEQ multiplex PCR was the method, and the copy in TCRdb shows in-frame clones only, minus some. In the table there are tens of thousands of clones, about four fifths of which are singletons. A note on this clone: As yet, its antigen is unknown.

Thawed PBMCs were FACS-sorted into unstimulated CD4+CD25+CD127- regulatory T cells, CD4+CD25- non-regulatory cells, CD4 and CD8 cells. The source material was CD4+ T cells from blood. The receptor's source is a human donor in good health. This chain uses TRBV18 with TRBJ1-2; D ambiguous. CDR3 in amino acids: CASSPESHYGYTF. CDR3 coding DNA: TGTGCCAGCTCCCCCGAGAGTCATTACGGCTACACCTTC.